This T cell receptor beta chain is drawn from a study of T cell responses to AZD1222 COVID-19 vaccine. This CDR3 has 16 amino acids. The V and J ends lost 0 bases and 1 base respectively, with 11 bases between them. Looked up from germline, CDR1 is SGHRS and CDR2 is YFSETQ. The assay was immunoSEQ multiplex PCR, and TCRdb's table has in-frame clones only and misses some. The sample consists of around 91,000 clones, more than 70% of them appearing once. The J gene is TRBJ1-3, the V gene TRBV5-1; D perhaps matches TRBD1 (6 bases). Sequenced here: peripheral blood, sampled on day 0 of AZD1222 vaccination. The source of this sequence is an adult in good health. The CDR3 sequence: CASSLGGRKSGNTIYF. DNA for the CDR3: TGCGCCAGCAGCTTGGGGGGGCGGAAATCTGGAAACACCATATATTTT.